This T cell receptor beta chain was captured by sequencing in a study of blood T cells in healthy people across ages. A second PCR, run for about 7 to 11 cycles, used a sample-barcoded 5' primer plus a J-beta primer mix. From the 5' RACE reads, TCRdb called clonotypes with MiXCR, one entry per CDR3 protein. The repertoire holds approximately 400,000 distinct CDR3 sequences, with 45% to 65% as singletons. Trimming removed 5 bases from V and 2 bases from J, with 11 bases in between. Germline V gives CDR1 MNHEY, CDR2 SVGAGI. The CDR3 extends over 14 amino acids. Each sample gave at least 7 million isolated PBMCs. This clonotype showed up many times. Its specificity is unknown. Whole-study results and caveats: Diversity of TCR beta correlated strongly with naive T cell percentage. Naive CD4+ cells and diversity were both higher in long-lived donors than in aged donors. Without sorted subsets, naive and antigen-experienced compartments could not be conclusively compared.

This sequence joins TRBV6-5 and TRBJ2-3; weak D call: TRBD1 (7 bases). The sequence was obtained from a man between 60 and 70 years old in good health. Sequencing used blood. Here the CDR3 reads CASSQGGVTDTQYF. Here the CDR3 DNA reads TGTGCCAGCAGTCAGGGGGGAGTCACAGATACGCAGTATTTT.